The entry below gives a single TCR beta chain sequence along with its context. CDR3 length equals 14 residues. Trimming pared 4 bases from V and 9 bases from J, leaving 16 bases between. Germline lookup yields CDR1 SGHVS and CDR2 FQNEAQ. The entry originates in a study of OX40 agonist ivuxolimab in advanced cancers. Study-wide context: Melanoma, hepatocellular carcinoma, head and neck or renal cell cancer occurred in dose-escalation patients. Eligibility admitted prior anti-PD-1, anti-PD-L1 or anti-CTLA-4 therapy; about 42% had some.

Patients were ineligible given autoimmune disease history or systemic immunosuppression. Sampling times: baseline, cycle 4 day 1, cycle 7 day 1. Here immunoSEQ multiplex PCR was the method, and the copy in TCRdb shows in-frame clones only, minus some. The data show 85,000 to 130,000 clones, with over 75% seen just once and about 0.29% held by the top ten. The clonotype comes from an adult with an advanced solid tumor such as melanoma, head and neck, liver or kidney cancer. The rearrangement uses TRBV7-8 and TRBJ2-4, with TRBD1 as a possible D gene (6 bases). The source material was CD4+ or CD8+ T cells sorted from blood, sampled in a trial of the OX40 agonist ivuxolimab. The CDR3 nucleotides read TGTGCCAGCAGCTCTGACAGGTCCTGGGGCATTCAGTACTTC. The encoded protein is CASSSDRSWGIQYF.